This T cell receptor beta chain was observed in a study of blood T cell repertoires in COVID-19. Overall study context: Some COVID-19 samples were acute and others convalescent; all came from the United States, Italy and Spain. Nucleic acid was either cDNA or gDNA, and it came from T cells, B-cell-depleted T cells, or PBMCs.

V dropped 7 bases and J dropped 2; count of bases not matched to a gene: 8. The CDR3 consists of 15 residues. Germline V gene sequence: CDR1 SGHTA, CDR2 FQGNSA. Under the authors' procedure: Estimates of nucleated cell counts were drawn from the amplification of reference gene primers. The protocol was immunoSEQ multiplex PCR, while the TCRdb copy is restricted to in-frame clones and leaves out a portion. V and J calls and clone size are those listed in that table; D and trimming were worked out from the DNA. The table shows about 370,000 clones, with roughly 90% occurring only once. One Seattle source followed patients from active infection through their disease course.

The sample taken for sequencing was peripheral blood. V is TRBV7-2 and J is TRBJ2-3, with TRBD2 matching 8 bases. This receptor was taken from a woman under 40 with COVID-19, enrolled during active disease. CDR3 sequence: CASTGRGALTDTQYF. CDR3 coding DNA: TGTGCCAGCACCGGGCGGGGGGCCCTCACAGATACGCAGTATTTT.